The source of this T cell receptor (beta chain) is a study of T-cell memory formation after mild COVID-19. Study-wide context: For the most part, TCR clusters were specific to one donor.

General study results and limits: Pre-infection memory showed some responding clones, and this suggested that cross-reactive memory joined.

This clonotype has only a few counts. Antigen: not known. TCR alpha and TCR beta cDNA libraries with sample barcodes and UMIs came from 5'RACE using constant-segment primers. Via MiXCR, TCRdb re-called the 5' RACE reads, giving one row per CDR3 protein. Of roughly 110,000 distinct CDR3 sequences in the sample, 9.5% to 15% are singletons; the top ten hold under 30%. Germline CDR1 is SGHAT and CDR2 is FQNNGV. The CDR3 length is 16 residues. V lost 5 bases, J lost 7 bases, and 9 bases stayed unmatched. The sequence was collected from an adult woman who had mild COVID-19 (a few samples of this study predate the infection). Cell type and time point are not known. This chain uses TRBV11-2 with TRBJ2-2, with 11 bases fitting TRBD2. The sample was PBMCs or a T cell subset sorted from them (not recorded which). The CDR3 coding sequence is TGTGCCAGCAGCCAACTTAGCGGGAGGGCCATCGGGGAGCTGTTTTTT. This encodes CASSQLSGRAIGELFF.